Below, 29 T cell receptor beta chains from the same sample are listed, as sequenced in a study of cytomegalovirus exposure and HLA in healthy donors. The PCR used 60 Vbeta and 13 Jbeta primers. Method: immunoSEQ multiplex PCR; TCRdb's copy keeps in-frame clones and lacks some. The sample lists approximately 150,000 clones, 63% occurring once. Sequencing was performed on PBMCs. These receptors originate from a woman aged 55-70 years in good health and CMV-seropositive.

In nucleotides, the CDR3 is TGTGCCAGCAGTTCGTCCGGGACAGTGTACCAAGAGACCCAGTACTTC. Residues: CASSSSGTVYQETQYF. The chain joins TRBV28 to TRBJ2-5; 7 nucleotides match TRBD1. The V gene end was trimmed by 4 bases and the J gene end by 0 bases; junction bases not matched to a gene: 8. Germline CDR1 is MDHEN and CDR2 is SYDVKM. This CDR3 region has 16 residues.

The rearrangement links TRBV7-3 to TRBJ1-2, with D uncertain. Trimming took off 6 bases at V and 4 bases at J, with 21 bases between the two ends. The germline CDR1 and CDR2 sequences are SGHTA and FQGTGA. The CDR3 consists of 16 residues. CDR3 loop: CASRPLTPNLAYGYTF. Here the CDR3 DNA reads TGTGCCAGCAGGCCGCTGACACCCAACCTCGCCTATGGCTACACCTTC.

Comments on this clone: At one end, the junction sequence differs from germline, possibly due to a read error. This rearrangement joins TRBV5-4 to TRBJ2-5; 7 bases fit TRBD1. CDR3 size: 13 residues. CDR1 and CDR2 from the germline V gene are SGHNT and YYREEE (reference sequence). CDR3 nucleotide sequence: TGTGCCAGCAGTCCGACAGGGAAGTACGAGCAGCACTTC. It translates to CASSPTGKYEQHF.

This clone appeared a single time. This chain links TRBV13 with TRBJ2-7, with 11 positions matching TRBD1. Germline V gene sequence: CDR1 PRHDT, CDR2 FYEKMQ (reference sequence). The CDR3 spans 14 residues. V was pared by 5 bases and J by 6 bases, with 6 bases of the junction left unmatched. CDR3 bases: TGTGCCAGCAGCGCGGACAGGGGGCGACGCGAGCAGTACTTC. This gives the protein CASSADRGRREQYF.

This chain links TRBV7-9 with TRBJ2-3, with D maybe TRBD2 (5 bases). The CDR3 is 14 residues long. CDR1 and CDR2 (germline): SEHNR, FQNEAQ (reference sequence). Trimming stripped 2 bases from V and 4 bases from J, with 10 bases between. The CDR3 DNA is TGTGCCAGCAGCTTAAGGCGAGGGCCAGATACGCAGTATTTT. It encodes CASSLRRGPDTQYF.

The chain carries TRBV30 and TRBJ2-7; TRBD1 matches at 8 bases. The CDR3 is 14 residues long. CDR1 GTSNPN and CDR2 SVGIG come from the germline V gene (reference sequence). The V gene end was trimmed by 5 bases and the J gene end by 4 bases; junction bases not matched to a gene: 10. The CDR3, as DNA: TGTGCCTGGGAACAGGGGGTGAGTGGTTACGAGCAGTACTTC. It is translated as CAWEQGVSGYEQYF.

This clone was counted between two and nine times. The chain recombines TRBV6-6 with TRBJ1-5; weak D call: TRBD1 (5 bases). CDR1 and CDR2 from the germline V gene are MNHNY and SVGAGI (reference sequence). V lost 6 bases and J lost 6, with 15 bases in between. This CDR3 spans 14 amino acids. CDR3 sequence (DNA): TGTGCCAGCAGAACCTGGGAGGGGACTCAGCCCCAGCATTTT. It encodes CASRTWEGTQPQHF.

In its sample, this clone was seen many times. CDR3 sequence (DNA): TGTGCCAGCAGTTCGCGCTCGGGTTTTGGGTATGGCTACACCTTC. As protein: CASSSRSGFGYGYTF. V gene TRBV6-5 combines with J gene TRBJ1-2; no definite D call. The V gene lost 4 bases and the J gene lost 5 bases, with 17 bases spanning the gap. Germline assignment: CDR1 MNHEY and CDR2 SVGAGI. The CDR3 extends over 15 amino acids.

This chain links TRBV2 with TRBJ2-1; 13 bases are shared with TRBD2. V shed 2 bases and J 7 bases; nucleotides not matched to a gene: 2. CDR1 is SNHLY and CDR2 is FYNNEI in the germline V gene. The CDR3 extends over 15 amino acids. This CDR3 is CASSERTSGRNEQFF. The CDR3 region has the DNA TGTGCCAGCAGTGAACGGACTAGCGGGAGAAATGAGCAGTTCTTC. The entire variable domain, with the rest obtained from reference TRBV2 and TRBJ2-1, is as follows: EPEVTQTPSHQVTQMGQEVILRCVPISNHLYFYWYRQILGQKVEFLVSFYNNEISEKSEIFDDQFSVERPDGSNFTLKIRSTKLEDSAMYFCASSERTSGRNEQFFGPGTRLTVL.

The V call is TRBV5-6, the J call TRBJ2-7; possible D gene TRBD2, 6 bases. This CDR3 comprises 14 residues. Germline CDR1 reads SGHDT; CDR2 reads YYEEEE. Trimming stripped 5 bases from V and 0 bases from J, with 12 bases between. The DNA for the CDR3 is TGTGCCAGCAGTGGGAGGAGGGGCTCCTACGAGCAGTACTTC. Translating gives CASSGRRGSYEQYF.

The V call is TRBV7-2, the J call TRBJ2-6, with unresolved D. Trimming left V 2 bases short and J 0 bases short, with 8 bases between. Germline V gives CDR1 SGHTA, CDR2 FQGNSA. The CDR3 runs to 16 residues. This chain's CDR3 is CASSLSRSSGANVLTF. The CDR3 DNA follows: TGTGCCAGCAGCTTATCCCGGAGCTCTGGGGCCAACGTCCTGACTTTC.

This clone was found a few times. The chain combines TRBV7-9 with TRBJ2-4; D unclear. V lost 5 bases to trimming and J lost 3 bases, with 11 bases between them. This CDR3 is built from 14 residues. Germline V gene lookup returns CDR1 SEHNR and CDR2 FQNEAQ (reference sequence). CDR3 sequence: CASSPGSGKNIQYF. The CDR3 DNA follows: TGTGCCAGCAGCCCTGGCTCGGGCAAAAACATTCAGTACTTC. The entire variable domain, with the rest obtained from reference TRBV7-9 and TRBJ2-4, is as follows: DTGVSQNPRHKITKRGQNVTFRCDPISEHNRLYWYRQTLGQGPEFLTYFQNEAQLEKSRLLSDRFSAERPKGSFSTLEIQRTEQGDSAMYLCASSPGSGKNIQYFGAGTRLSVL.

This clone was observed a handful of times. This rearrangement joins TRBV21-1 to TRBJ1-1; TRBD1 is the table's D call and was not checked against the DNA. TRBV21-1 is assigned pseudogene status. The CDR3 consists of 12 residues. CDR3 nucleotides: TGTGCCAGCGGGCAGAAGAACACTGAAGCTTTCTTT. This gives the protein CASGQKNTEAFF.

This CDR3 reads CASRDLWSTEAFF. The CDR3 region has the DNA TGTGCCAGCAGAGATCTGTGGAGCACTGAAGCTTTCTTT. This sequence joins TRBV19 and TRBJ1-1; no clear D. Germline loops: CDR1 LNHDA, CDR2 SQIVND (reference sequence). The CDR3 is made up of 13 amino acids. The V and J ends lost 9 bases and 4 bases respectively, with 15 bases between them.

The chain couples TRBV5-1 to TRBJ2-5; D remains ambiguous. V was clipped by 0 bases and J by 3 bases, with 9 bases between them. CDR3 size: 14 residues. Germline lookup yields CDR1 SGHRS and CDR2 YFSETQ. CDR3 amino acids: CASSLGNSEETQYF. The CDR3 DNA sequence: TGCGCCAGCAGCTTGGGCAACAGTGAAGAGACCCAGTACTTC.

This chain links TRBV28 with TRBJ1-5; D gene unclear. The germline V gene has CDR1 MDHEN and CDR2 SYDVKM. V lost 3 bases and J 0 bases, leaving 9 bases between the germline ends. The CDR3 extends over 15 amino acids. CDR3 nucleotides: TGTGCCAGCAGTTTCTTGAGGTATAGCAATCAGCCCCAGCATTTT. The encoded protein is CASSFLRYSNQPQHF.

This clone was detected a few times. The chain carries TRBV5-5 and TRBJ1-3; 9 nucleotides line up with TRBD1. Germline V gives CDR1 SGHKS, CDR2 YYEKEE (reference sequence). The CDR3 is made up of 16 amino acids. V was clipped by 1 base and J by 2 bases; unmatched bases: 4. The CDR3 bases are TGTGCCAGCAGCTTGATAGGGACAGGGACTGGAAACACCATATATTTT. Translation gives CASSLIGTGTGNTIYF.

V is TRBV5-1 and J is TRBJ1-1; TRBD1 aligns across 7 bases. The CDR3 loop spans 13 amino acids. Trimming removed 4 bases from V and 10 bases from J; junction bases left unmatched: 10. Germline values: CDR1 SGHRS, CDR2 YFSETQ. CDR3 in DNA: TGCGCCAGCAGCCCCCCGGCAGGGGGTCGAGCTTTCTTT. Translating gives CASSPPAGGRAFF.

This clone showed up just a few times. J is TRBJ1-5 and V is TRBV2; possibly TRBD1 for D (5 bases). The CDR3 is made up of 16 amino acids. Trimming pared 2 bases from V and 0 bases from J, leaving 11 bases between. CDR1 SNHLY and CDR2 FYNNEI come from the germline V gene. The CDR3 spells CASSESSGDSNQPQHF. The CDR3 DNA sequence: TGTGCCAGCAGTGAAAGTTCGGGGGATAGCAATCAGCCCCAGCATTTT.

The chain has TRBV29-1 and TRBJ1-1; TRBD1 might be the D (5 bases). This CDR3 is 13 amino acids long. Germline CDR1 SQVTM, CDR2 ANQGSEA. Trimming stripped 4 bases from V and 7 bases from J, with 16 bases between. The CDR3 reads CSVVSRQGNEAFF. CDR3 DNA: TGCAGCGTTGTGAGTCGGCAGGGTAATGAAGCTTTCTTT.

The chain links TRBV28 to TRBJ1-1; TRBD1 agrees at 12 bases. The CDR3 has 16 residues. Per germline, CDR1 MDHEN and CDR2 SYDVKM. The V and J ends lost 5 bases and 4 bases, in that order; junction bases with no gene match: 8. The CDR3 loop is CASSDSGTGGITEAFF. In nucleotides, the CDR3 is TGTGCCAGCAGTGATTCCGGGACAGGGGGCATCACTGAAGCTTTCTTT.

The chain joins TRBV18 to TRBJ2-3; TRBD2 matches at 12 bases. Germline CDR1 and CDR2: KGHSH and LQKENI. This CDR3 spans 15 amino acids. The V and J ends lost 4 bases and 5 bases, in that order; junction bases with no gene match: 4. CDR3 DNA: TGTGCCAGCTCACGTCCGGGACTAGCGGGAGATACGCAGTATTTT. Protein sequence: CASSRPGLAGDTQYF.

This chain joins TRBV10-1 and TRBJ2-5; the D gene is possibly TRBD2 (6 bases). CDR3 length equals 11 residues. Germline loops: CDR1 WNHNN, CDR2 SYGVQD (reference sequence). V was trimmed by 3 bases and J by 7 bases, leaving 6 bases between them. CDR3 sequence (DNA): TGCGCCAGCAGTGACGGGGGGACCCAGTACTTC. This translates into CASSDGGTQYF.

The sample holds a few counts of this clone. This chain joins TRBV30 and TRBJ2-2; D is uncertain. The CDR3 length is 13 residues. V was cut by 3 bases and J by 1 base, with 6 bases left in between. Germline CDR1 and CDR2: GTSNPN and SVGIG (reference sequence). CDR3 sequence reads: CAWREVNTGELFF. As DNA, the CDR3 is TGTGCCTGGAGAGAGGTGAACACCGGGGAGCTGTTTTTT.

This clone was detected a few times. The chain joins TRBV7-8 to TRBJ2-3; D possibly corresponds to TRBD1 (6 bases). Germline CDR1 reads SGHVS; CDR2 reads FQNEAQ. CDR3 length: 15 residues. Trimming shortened V by 1 base and J by 0 bases, and 8 bases separated the two germline ends. The CDR3 is CASSLGGPSTDTQYF. The DNA for the CDR3 is TGTGCCAGCAGCTTAGGGGGGCCGAGCACAGATACGCAGTATTTT.

The chain carries TRBV10-1 and TRBJ2-1; a weak D match, TRBD2 (5 bases). CDR1 WNHNN and CDR2 SYGVQD come from the germline V gene (reference sequence). This CDR3 comprises 14 residues. V was cut by 3 bases and J by 0 bases, with 6 bases left in between. CDR3 sequence (DNA): TGCGCCAGCAGTGACGGACTCTCCTACAATGAGCAGTTCTTC. Its translation: CASSDGLSYNEQFF.

This chain joins TRBV7-9 and TRBJ2-7; D perhaps matches TRBD2 (6 bases). V was pared by 1 base and J by 5 bases, with 12 bases between. Germline CDR1 is SEHNR and CDR2 is FQNEAQ (reference sequence). The length of the CDR3 is 14 residues. This CDR3 is CASSLDTSLHEQYF. The CDR3 region has the DNA TGTGCCAGCAGCTTAGATACTAGCCTACACGAGCAGTACTTC. Full variable domain (remainder filled in from reference TRBV7-9 and TRBJ2-7): DTGVSQNPRHKITKRGQNVTFRCDPISEHNRLYWYRQTLGQGPEFLTYFQNEAQLEKSRLLSDRFSAERPKGSFSTLEIQRTEQGDSAMYLCASSLDTSLHEQYFGPGTRLTVT.

J is TRBJ2-1 and V is TRBV2; possibly TRBD2 for D (6 bases). Trimming pared 6 bases from V and 3 bases from J, leaving 18 bases between. The CDR3 loop spans 16 amino acids. From germline, CDR1 is SNHLY and CDR2 FYNNEI. Here the CDR3 reads CASRGLGGAYYNEQFF. CDR3 nucleotides: TGTGCCAGCAGGGGACTCGGGGGAGCCTACTACAATGAGCAGTTCTTC.

DNA of the CDR3: TGCGCCAGCAGCCAAGAAACGGGTAACGAGCAGTACTTC. Amino acids: CASSQETGNEQYF. The genes are TRBV4-3 and TRBJ2-7; no clear D. Germline CDR1 is LGHNA and CDR2 is YSLEER. V lost 0 bases, J lost 5 bases, and 8 bases lay in between. This CDR3 comprises 13 residues.